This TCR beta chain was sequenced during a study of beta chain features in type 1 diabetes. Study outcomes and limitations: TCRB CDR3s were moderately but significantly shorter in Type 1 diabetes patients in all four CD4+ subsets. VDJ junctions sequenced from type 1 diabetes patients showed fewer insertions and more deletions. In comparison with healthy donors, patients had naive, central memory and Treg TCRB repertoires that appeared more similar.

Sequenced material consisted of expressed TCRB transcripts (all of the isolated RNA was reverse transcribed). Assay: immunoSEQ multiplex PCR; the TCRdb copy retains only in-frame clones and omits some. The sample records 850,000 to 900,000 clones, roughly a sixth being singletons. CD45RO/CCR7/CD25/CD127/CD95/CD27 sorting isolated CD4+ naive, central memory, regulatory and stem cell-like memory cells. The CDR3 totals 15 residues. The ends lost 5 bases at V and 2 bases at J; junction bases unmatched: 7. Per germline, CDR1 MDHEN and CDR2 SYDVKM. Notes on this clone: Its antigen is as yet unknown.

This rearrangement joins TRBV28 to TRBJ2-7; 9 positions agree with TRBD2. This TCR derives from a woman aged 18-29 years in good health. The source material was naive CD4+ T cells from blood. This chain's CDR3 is CASSTGAGGTYEQYF. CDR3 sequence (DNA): TGTGCCAGCAGTACCGGAGCGGGAGGAACCTACGAGCAGTACTTC.